These 21 T cell receptor beta chains were all obtained from the same sample, sequenced in a study of shared clonotypes between healthy human individuals. The repertoire was sequenced with immunoSEQ multiplex PCR; TCRdb's copy has only in-frame clones and lacks some. The table records over 2 million clones, around 92% of them present only once. The sample taken for sequencing was naive CD4+ T cells from PBMCs. Described subset: CD45RA+ positively selected. The origin of the receptors is a man between 18 and 29 years old in good health. Some clones in this sample may be carry-over from other donors' samples.

This chain connects TRBV4-2 to TRBJ2-5; 10 bases are shared with TRBD2. The CDR3 sequence is 18 residues long. The V gene end was trimmed by 3 bases and the J gene end by 4 bases; junction bases not matched to a gene: 14. Germline assignment: CDR1 LGHNA and CDR2 YNFKEQ. The CDR3 reads CASSQASLAGVFRETQYF. In DNA, the CDR3 is TGTGCCAGCAGCCAGGCTTCGCTAGCGGGAGTTTTTAGAGAGACCCAGTACTTC.

The chain employs TRBV7-2 and TRBJ2-7; 7 positions agree with TRBD2. The germline V gene encodes CDR1 SGHTA and CDR2 FQGNSA. This CDR3 is built from 14 residues. V shed 1 base, J shed 6 bases, and the junction held 6 bases outside the gene matches. The CDR3 protein is CASSLGGTIGEQYF. The CDR3 DNA follows: TGTGCCAGCAGCTTAGGGGGGACTATTGGCGAGCAGTACTTC.

V is TRBV4-2 and J is TRBJ2-2; 14 bases are shared with TRBD2. CDR3 length equals 17 residues. V was pared by 3 bases and J by 7 bases, with 7 bases of the junction left unmatched. The germline V gene encodes CDR1 LGHNA and CDR2 YNFKEQ. Here the CDR3 DNA reads TGTGCCAGCAGCCAGCACCGACTAGCGGGAGGGCTCGGGGAGCTGTTTTTT. It is translated as CASSQHRLAGGLGELFF.

This chain joins TRBV4-2 and TRBJ2-3; D might be TRBD2 (5 bases). From germline, CDR1 is LGHNA and CDR2 YNFKEQ. Trimming took 0 bases from V and 1 from J, leaving 14 bases between them. This CDR3 is 17 amino acids long. The CDR3 reads CASSQDRRGTGTDTQYF. CDR3 in DNA: TGTGCCAGCAGCCAAGATCGACGGGGTACTGGCACAGATACGCAGTATTTT.

The chain joins TRBV4-1 to TRBJ2-7; 9 bases line up with TRBD1. V dropped 3 bases and J dropped 6; count of bases not matched to a gene: 27. The germline V gene encodes CDR1 MGHRA and CDR2 YSYEKL. CDR3 length: 21 residues. CDR3 loop: CASSHFAATRGRTGAVGEQYF. The CDR3, as DNA: TGCGCCAGCAGCCATTTCGCCGCGACGAGGGGGAGGACAGGGGCGGTGGGCGAGCAGTACTTC.

As to this clone: Sequence at one end of the junction differs from germline and may be a read error. J is TRBJ2-2 and V is TRBV6-6; 7 bases agree with TRBD1. The CDR3 runs 15 residues. Germline assignment: CDR1 MNHNY and CDR2 SVGAGI (reference sequence). CDR3 DNA: TGTGCCGGCAGTTACATGGACAGGTACACCGGGGAGCTGTTTTTT. Encoded protein: CAGSYMDRYTGELFF.

This clone has just one count. Within the sample, other DNA sequences also encode this same CDR3. The chain recombines TRBV27 with TRBJ2-6; D uncertain. The CDR3 contains 14 residues. Germline CDR1 MNHEY, CDR2 SMNVEV (reference sequence). Trimming pared 3 bases from V and 0 bases from J, leaving 3 bases between. CDR3 nucleotide sequence: TGTGCCAGCAGTTTCGGCTCTGGGGCCAACGTCCTGACTTTC. It yields the protein CASSFGSGANVLTF.

The chain joins TRBV5-4 to TRBJ2-7; 15 nucleotides agree with TRBD2. Trimming cost V 3 bases and J 0 bases; bases outside gene matches: 7. Germline V lookup: CDR1 SGHNT, CDR2 YYREEE (reference sequence). The CDR3 sequence is 18 residues long. CDR3 sequence (DNA): TGTGCCAGCAGCTCCGGGACTAGCGGGGGGTACCCCTCCTACGAGCAGTACTTC. Encoded protein: CASSSGTSGGYPSYEQYF.

The chain carries TRBV7-8 and TRBJ2-2; 11 positions agree with TRBD2. V trimming: 3 bases; J trimming: 7 bases; junction bases outside the gene matches: 4. From germline, CDR1 is SGHVS and CDR2 FQNEAQ. The CDR3 has 15 amino acids. CDR3 coding DNA: TGTGCCAGCAGCTTTAGCGGGAGGGTTCACGGGGAGCTGTTTTTT. This translates into CASSFSGRVHGELFF.

The rearrangement joins TRBV28 to TRBJ2-7; D may be TRBD1 (5 bases). Germline CDR1 is MDHEN and CDR2 is SYDVKM. Trimming left V 7 bases short and J 0 bases short, with 10 bases between. The CDR3 contains 13 residues. The CDR3 sequence is CASIQGASYEQYF. The CDR3 DNA reads TGTGCCAGCATTCAGGGTGCCTCCTACGAGCAGTACTTC. The variable domain in full, with the rest retrieved from reference TRBV28 and TRBJ2-7, is DVKVTQSSRYLVKRTGEKVFLECVQDMDHENMFWYRQDPGLGLRLIYFSYDVKMKEKGDIPEGYSVSREKKERFSLILESASTNQTSMYLCASIQGASYEQYFGPGTRLTVT.

The chain couples TRBV7-2 to TRBJ2-2; no clear D gene. Trimming took off 9 bases at V and 1 base at J, with 9 bases between the two ends. Germline values: CDR1 SGHTA, CDR2 FQGNSA. This CDR3 is built from 13 residues. The CDR3 is CASKEKNTGELFF. CDR3 sequence (DNA): TGTGCCAGTAAGGAGAAGAACACCGGGGAGCTGTTTTTT.

In the case of this clone: This sample also contains other DNA sequences that code for the same CDR3. This CDR3 is CASSYGGQETQYF. The DNA for the CDR3 is TGCGCCAGCAGCTACGGGGGCCAAGAGACCCAGTACTTC. V gene TRBV5-1 combines with J gene TRBJ2-5; a weak D match, TRBD2 (6 bases). Trimming cost V 3 bases and J 1 base, with 7 bases left between them. From germline, CDR1 is SGHRS and CDR2 YFSETQ. The CDR3 sequence is 13 residues long.

In nucleotides, the CDR3 is TGTGCCAGCAGGGGTTTCGACAGGAACACTGAAGCTTTCTTT. Its translation is CASRGFDRNTEAFF. The rearrangement uses TRBV25-1 and TRBJ1-1, with D possibly TRBD1 on 5 matching bases. The V and J ends lost 6 bases and 1 base respectively, with 12 bases between them. The CDR3 spans 14 residues. Germline CDR1 MGHDK, CDR2 SYGVNS.

The J gene is TRBJ1-2, the V gene TRBV7-2, with 10 nucleotides matching TRBD1. The germline V gene has CDR1 SGHTA and CDR2 FQGNSA. The CDR3 is 13 amino acids. J gave up 7 bases and V 5 bases, and 4 bases lay outside the gene matches. The CDR3, as DNA: TGTGCCAGCAGCCCGGGACAGGGGCCTGGCTACACCTTC. Protein sequence: CASSPGQGPGYTF.

The V call is TRBV10-1, the J call TRBJ2-3; 10 bases map to TRBD1. CDR3 size: 14 residues. Germline trimming cut 5 bases from V and 12 bases from J; bases unmatched to any gene: 11. CDR1 and CDR2 from the germline V gene are WNHNN and SYGVQD (reference sequence). CDR3 region: CASSLRDRGRPQYF. CDR3 nucleotide sequence: TGCGCCAGCAGTCTCCGGGACAGGGGACGTCCTCAGTATTTT.

The CDR3 here is CASSLAGYGQGGNEQFF. The CDR3 coding sequence is TGTGCCAGCAGCTTAGCGGGGTACGGACAGGGGGGCAATGAGCAGTTCTTC. The chain recombines TRBV7-9 with TRBJ2-1, with 10 bases fitting TRBD1. CDR1 is SEHNR, CDR2 FQNEAQ, per germline (reference sequence). The CDR3 is 17 amino acids. The V and J ends lost 0 bases and 6 bases, in that order; junction bases with no gene match: 8.

V usage is TRBV14 and J usage is TRBJ2-1; TRBD2 aligns across 13 bases. The germline V gene encodes CDR1 SGHDN and CDR2 FVKESK. The CDR3 runs to 16 residues. V gave up 4 bases and J gave up 4 bases; unmatched junction bases: 4. The CDR3 region is CASSRGTSGKYNEQFF. CDR3 coding DNA: TGTGCCAGCAGCCGCGGGACTAGCGGGAAGTACAATGAGCAGTTCTTC.

The chain couples TRBV27 to TRBJ2-5, with a weak D call TRBD2 (6 bases). Trimming removed 7 bases at V and 7 bases at J, with 16 bases between. Germline values: CDR1 MNHEY, CDR2 SMNVEV (reference sequence). CDR3 length equals 13 residues. In nucleotides, the CDR3 is TGTGCCAGCACCGCGGGACGGGCGCGGACCCAGTACTTC. Its protein product is CASTAGRARTQYF.

CDR3 nucleotides: TGTGCCAGCAGTTTATCTCGGGCGGGAAACGACGAGCAGTACTTC. Translated: CASSLSRAGNDEQYF. V is TRBV28 and J is TRBJ2-7; perhaps TRBD2 as D (6 bases). CDR1 and CDR2 (germline): MDHEN, SYDVKM. The CDR3 extends over 15 amino acids. Trimming cost V 1 base and J 5 bases, with 15 bases left between them.

The V and J genes are TRBV4-1 and TRBJ1-2; D uncertain. V lost 0 bases and J lost 4, with 9 bases in between. The CDR3 extends over 14 amino acids. The germline CDR1 and CDR2 sequences are MGHRA and YSYEKL. The CDR3 reads CASSQDRAVYGYTF. CDR3 sequence (DNA): TGCGCCAGCAGCCAAGATCGGGCAGTCTATGGCTACACCTTC.

The CDR3: CASTSRTSGIRLGEQYF. In nucleotides, the CDR3 is TGTGCCAGCACGAGTCGGACTAGCGGGATCAGGTTAGGTGAGCAGTACTTC. This chain uses TRBV6-4 with TRBJ2-7; TRBD2 matches at 12 bases. The V and J ends lost 7 bases and 7 bases, in that order; junction bases with no gene match: 17. This CDR3 region has 17 residues. Germline V gene data show CDR1 as MRHNA and CDR2 as SNTAGT.